The 16 T cell receptor beta chains listed next were all sequenced from one sample in a study of blood T cell repertoires in COVID-19. Clones were read by immunoSEQ multiplex PCR, and TCRdb kept only the in-frame ones, dropping some. This sample has 70,000 or so clones, with 76% found just once. Sequencing input: peripheral blood. All receptors come from a man aged 55-75 years with COVID-19, enrolled during active disease.

This clone was counted once. The V call is TRBV5-4, the J call TRBJ1-1; perhaps TRBD1 as D (6 bases). The germline V and J ends were trimmed by 0 bases and 0 bases, with 12 bases remaining between them. The CDR3 extends over 16 amino acids. Germline assignment: CDR1 SGHNT and CDR2 YYREEE (reference sequence). The CDR3: CASSLGGGVLNTEAFF. The CDR3 DNA reads TGTGCCAGCAGCTTGGGAGGGGGGGTCTTGAACACTGAAGCTTTCTTT.

About this clone itself: Additional DNA sequences in this sample encode the identical CDR3. The chain combines TRBV28 with TRBJ1-2, with D perhaps matching TRBD1 (6 bases). The CDR3 loop spans 14 amino acids. Germline V gene data show CDR1 as MDHEN and CDR2 as SYDVKM. V lost 3 bases to trimming and J lost 4 bases, with 12 bases between them. CDR3 DNA sequence: TGTGCCAGCAGTTTCAGGGGCCCGGGCTATGGCTACACCTTC. Protein sequence: CASSFRGPGYGYTF.

The V call is TRBV7-3, the J call TRBJ2-1; D might be TRBD1 (5 bases). Germline V CDR1 and CDR2: SGHTA, FQGTGA. V was pared by 3 bases and J by 7 bases, with 7 bases between. CDR3 length equals 12 residues. The chain's CDR3 is CASSFPGNEQFF. The CDR3 DNA reads TGTGCCAGCAGCTTTCCAGGGAATGAGCAGTTCTTC.

This clone was counted only a few times. V usage is TRBV7-9 and J usage is TRBJ2-7, with D possibly TRBD1 on 6 matching bases. CDR3 length: 12 residues. V lost 3 bases and J lost 6, with 9 bases in between. CDR1 is SEHNR, CDR2 FQNEAQ, per germline (reference sequence). The CDR3 DNA reads as TGTGCCAGCAGCTTGGGCAGGGGCGAGCAGTACTTC. Amino acid sequence: CASSLGRGEQYF.

The gene calls are TRBV4-1 and TRBJ2-1; 7 nucleotides agree with TRBD2. The CDR3 has 15 amino acids. Losses at the gene ends were 1 base for V and 0 bases for J; bases not matched to a gene: 0. Germline V gene sequence: CDR1 MGHRA, CDR2 YSYEKL. CDR3: CASSQGTSSYNEQFF. CDR3 sequence (DNA): TGCGCCAGCAGCCAAGGGACTAGCTCCTACAATGAGCAGTTCTTC.

Turning to this clone: At the DNA level, this CDR3 is encoded by other sequences in the same sample as well. The chain recombines TRBV7-2 with TRBJ1-3; a weak D match, TRBD1 (6 bases). CDR1 is SGHTA and CDR2 is FQGNSA in the germline V gene. The CDR3 runs 14 residues. The V and J ends lost 3 bases and 5 bases respectively, with 11 bases between them. CDR3 region: CASSFRQGRNTIYF. CDR3 in DNA: TGTGCCAGCAGCTTCCGGCAGGGGAGAAACACCATATATTTT. The full variable domain, in which reference TRBV7-2 and TRBJ1-3 provide the parts outside the CDR3, is GAGVSQSPSNKVTEKGKDVELRCDPISGHTALYWYRQSLGQGLEFLIYFQGNSAPDKSGLPSDRFSAERTGGSVSTLTIQRTQQEDSAVYLCASSFRQGRNTIYFGEGSWLTVV.

The chain is built from TRBV27 and TRBJ1-6, with 11 bases identical to TRBD1. Germline CDR1 and CDR2: MNHEY and SMNVEV (reference sequence). J was trimmed by 7 bases and V by 2 bases; bases with no gene match: 1. The CDR3 is 15 amino acids. The CDR3 spells CASSLGTGGNSPLHF. The CDR3 DNA follows: TGTGCCAGCAGTTTAGGGACAGGGGGGAATTCACCCCTCCACTTT.

This clone has only a few counts. This rearrangement joins TRBV7-3 to TRBJ1-1; TRBD1 aligns across 7 bases. Germline loops: CDR1 SGHTA, CDR2 FQGTGA. The junction had 1 base not matched to a gene; V was cut back by 1 base and J by 5 bases. CDR3 length: 13 residues. The CDR3 reads CASSLNRGTEAFF. The CDR3, as DNA: TGTGCCAGCAGCTTAAACAGGGGAACTGAAGCTTTCTTT.

The sample holds one count of this clone. CDR3 DNA sequence: TGTGCCAGCAGCGTTAGCCCAGCGCACCCCCAGCATTTT. Translation: CASSVSPAHPQHF. The chain carries TRBV9 and TRBJ1-5; D remains unclear. This CDR3 is 13 amino acids long. V lost 2 bases and J lost 10, with 13 bases in between. CDR1 is SGDLS, CDR2 YYNGEE, per germline.

This clone appeared a few times. The chain has TRBV19 and TRBJ1-5; 7 bases map to TRBD1. With 2 bases clipped from V and 7 bases from J, the junction kept 8 bases outside the gene matches. Germline CDR1 reads LNHDA; CDR2 reads SQIVND (reference sequence). CDR3 length: 15 residues. CDR3 loop: CASSISGQTIQPQHF. CDR3 sequence (DNA): TGTGCCAGTAGTATATCGGGACAGACTATCCAGCCCCAGCATTTT.

The chain employs TRBV6-5 and TRBJ1-1; possibly TRBD1 for D (5 bases). The CDR3 extends over 13 amino acids. Trimming took 5 bases from V and 7 from J, leaving 14 bases between them. From germline, CDR1 is MNHEY and CDR2 SVGAGI. CDR3 sequence: CASSPNSGNEAFF. The DNA of the CDR3 is TGTGCCAGCAGTCCAAACTCAGGGAATGAAGCTTTCTTT.

This clone turned up a few times. The gene calls are TRBV18 and TRBJ1-1; TRBD1 is a possible D gene (5 bases). V lost 6 bases and J lost 1, with 9 bases in between. Germline V gene lookup returns CDR1 KGHSH and CDR2 LQKENI. The CDR3 spans 13 residues. The CDR3 spells CASSYGQNTEAFF. The CDR3 coding sequence is TGTGCCAGCTCTTATGGACAGAACACTGAAGCTTTCTTT.

This chain joins TRBV19 and TRBJ2-2; the match to TRBD2 covers 7 bases. Germline trimming cut 10 bases from V and 3 bases from J; bases unmatched to any gene: 8. The CDR3 totals 14 residues. Germline V gives CDR1 LNHDA, CDR2 SQIVND (reference sequence). The CDR3 region has the DNA TGTGCCACCGGGGGAGGGCTCTACACCGGGGAGCTGTTTTTT. As protein: CATGGGLYTGELFF.

V usage is TRBV4-1 and J usage is TRBJ1-3; D gene unclear. The germline V gene encodes CDR1 MGHRA and CDR2 YSYEKL. V lost 3 bases to trimming and J lost 7 bases, with 22 bases between them. The CDR3 has 17 residues. The CDR3 coding sequence is TGCGCCAGCAGCCACGTAACGAAAATCCAATCGGGGAACACCATATATTTT. It encodes CASSHVTKIQSGNTIYF.

The chain carries TRBV6-5 and TRBJ1-2; D is ambiguous. The CDR3 is 11 residues long. Looked up from germline, CDR1 is MNHEY and CDR2 is SVGAGI. V lost 8 bases to trimming and J lost 4 bases, with 8 bases between them. This chain's CDR3 is CASAEGYGYTF. In DNA form, the CDR3 reads TGTGCCAGCGCGGAAGGCTATGGCTACACCTTC.

This clone was picked up a small number of times. The chain recombines TRBV28 with TRBJ1-1; 9 positions match TRBD1. The CDR3 sequence is 14 residues long. J gave up 8 bases and V 5 bases, and 9 bases lay outside the gene matches. CDR1 is MDHEN and CDR2 is SYDVKM in the germline V gene. The CDR3 DNA sequence: TGTGCCAGCAGTCCGCCGGGACAGGGTTTGGAAGCTTTCTTT. It specifies CASSPPGQGLEAFF.